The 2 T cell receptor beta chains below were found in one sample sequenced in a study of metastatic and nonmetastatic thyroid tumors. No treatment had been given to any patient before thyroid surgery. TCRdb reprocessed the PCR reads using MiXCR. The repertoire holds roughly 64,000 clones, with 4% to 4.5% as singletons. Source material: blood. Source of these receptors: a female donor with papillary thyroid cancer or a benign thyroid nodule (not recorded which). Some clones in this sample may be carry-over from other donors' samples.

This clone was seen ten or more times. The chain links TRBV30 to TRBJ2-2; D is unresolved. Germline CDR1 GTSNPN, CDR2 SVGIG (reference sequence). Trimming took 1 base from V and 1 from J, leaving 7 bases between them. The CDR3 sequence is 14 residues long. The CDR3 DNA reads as TGTGCCTGGAGTGAAGGTCTGAACACCGGGGAGCTGTTTTTT. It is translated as CAWSEGLNTGELFF.

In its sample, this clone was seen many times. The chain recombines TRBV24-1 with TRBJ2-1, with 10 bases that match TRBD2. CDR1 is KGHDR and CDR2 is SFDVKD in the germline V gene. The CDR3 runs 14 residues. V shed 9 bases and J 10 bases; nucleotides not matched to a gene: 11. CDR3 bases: TGTGCCACCGAGGGGGCTAGCGGGAGAGGAGAGCAGTTCTTC. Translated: CATEGASGRGEQFF.